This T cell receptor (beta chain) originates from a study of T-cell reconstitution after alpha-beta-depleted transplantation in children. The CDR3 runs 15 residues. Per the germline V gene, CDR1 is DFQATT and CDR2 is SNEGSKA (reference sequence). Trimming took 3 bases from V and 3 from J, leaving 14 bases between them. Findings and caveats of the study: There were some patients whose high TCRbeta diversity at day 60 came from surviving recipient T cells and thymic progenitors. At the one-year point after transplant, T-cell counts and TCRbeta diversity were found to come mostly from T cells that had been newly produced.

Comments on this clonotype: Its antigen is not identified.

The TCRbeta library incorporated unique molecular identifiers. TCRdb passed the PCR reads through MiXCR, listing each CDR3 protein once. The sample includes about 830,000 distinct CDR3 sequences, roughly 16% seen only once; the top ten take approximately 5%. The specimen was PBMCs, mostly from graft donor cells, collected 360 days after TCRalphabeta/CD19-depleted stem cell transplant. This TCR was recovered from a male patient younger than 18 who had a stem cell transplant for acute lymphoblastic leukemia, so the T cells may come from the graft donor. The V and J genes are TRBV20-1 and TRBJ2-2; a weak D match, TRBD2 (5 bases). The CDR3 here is CSARNPQRHTGELFF. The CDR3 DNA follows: TGCAGTGCTAGGAACCCCCAGCGGCACACCGGGGAGCTGTTTTTT.